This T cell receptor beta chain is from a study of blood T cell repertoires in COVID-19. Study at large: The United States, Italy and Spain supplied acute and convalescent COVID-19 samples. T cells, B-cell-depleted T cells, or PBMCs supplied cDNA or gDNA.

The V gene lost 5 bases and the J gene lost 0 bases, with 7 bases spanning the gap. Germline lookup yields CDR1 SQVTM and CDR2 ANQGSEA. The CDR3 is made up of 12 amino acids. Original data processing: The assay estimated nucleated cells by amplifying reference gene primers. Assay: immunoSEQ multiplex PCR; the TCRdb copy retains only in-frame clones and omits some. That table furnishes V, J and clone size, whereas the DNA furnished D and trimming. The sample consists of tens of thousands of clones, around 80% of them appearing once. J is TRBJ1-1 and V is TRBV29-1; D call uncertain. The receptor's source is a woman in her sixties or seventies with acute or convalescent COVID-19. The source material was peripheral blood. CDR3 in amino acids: CSVFNMNTEAFF. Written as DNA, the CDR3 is TGCAGCGTTTTTAATATGAACACTGAAGCTTTCTTT.